This T cell receptor beta chain stems from a study of shared clonotypes between healthy human individuals. At the level of the study: Three plates were used per donor for CD4 naive, three for CD4 memory, two for CD8 naive and one for CD8 memory.

This CDR3 region has 15 residues. Per the germline V gene, CDR1 is SGHAT and CDR2 is FQNNGV. The ends were cut back, 5 bases at V and 8 bases at J, with 20 bases in the middle. A remark on this clone: Its specificity is not known.

Here immunoSEQ multiplex PCR was the method, and the copy in TCRdb shows in-frame clones only, minus some. The sample lists hundreds of thousands of clones; 95% to 97% were seen once. Naive CD4+ cells were CD45RA-selected; the remaining cells were memory. Study-level findings and limits: Generation probability values for non-shared clonotypes were lower than those for clonotypes shared by all four donors. Incomplete sequencing of sorted subsets was indicated by rarefaction despite large depth.

The V call is TRBV11-2, the J call TRBJ2-3, with a weak D call TRBD2 (5 bases). Sequenced: naive CD4+ T cells sorted from blood. Subset denoted: CD45RA+ positively selected. This clonotype was obtained from a woman aged 30 to 39 in good health. CDR3 sequence: CASSLGPADGRTQYF. The CDR3 DNA is TGTGCCAGCAGCCTTGGGCCAGCGGACGGTCGTACGCAGTATTTT.